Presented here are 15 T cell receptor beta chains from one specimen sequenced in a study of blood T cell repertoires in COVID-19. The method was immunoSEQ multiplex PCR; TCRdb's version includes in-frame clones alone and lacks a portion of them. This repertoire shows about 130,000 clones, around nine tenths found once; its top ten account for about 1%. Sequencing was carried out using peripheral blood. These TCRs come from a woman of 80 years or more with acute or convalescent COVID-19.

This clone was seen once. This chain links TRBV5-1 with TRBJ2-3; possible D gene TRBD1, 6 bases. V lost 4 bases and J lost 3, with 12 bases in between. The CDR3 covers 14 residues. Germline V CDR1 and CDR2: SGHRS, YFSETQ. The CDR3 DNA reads TGCGCCAGCAGCCCCGGGCAGGGGACAGATACGCAGTATTTT. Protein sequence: CASSPGQGTDTQYF.

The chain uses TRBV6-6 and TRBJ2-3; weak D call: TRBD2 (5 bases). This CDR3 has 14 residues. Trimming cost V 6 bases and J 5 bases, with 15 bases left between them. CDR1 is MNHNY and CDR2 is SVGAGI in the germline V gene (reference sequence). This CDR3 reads CASSFPAEGDTQYF. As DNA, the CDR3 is TGTGCCAGCAGCTTCCCTGCCGAGGGAGATACGCAGTATTTT.

The CDR3 bases are TGTGCCATCGGGGGGGACGGCTACGAGCAGTACTTC. Amino acid sequence: CAIGGDGYEQYF. The rearrangement uses TRBV10-3 and TRBJ2-7, with 7 bases aligning to TRBD2. The germline V gene encodes CDR1 ENHRY and CDR2 SYGVKD. The V gene end was trimmed by 8 bases and the J gene end by 3 bases; junction bases not matched to a gene: 4. There are 12 residues in the CDR3.

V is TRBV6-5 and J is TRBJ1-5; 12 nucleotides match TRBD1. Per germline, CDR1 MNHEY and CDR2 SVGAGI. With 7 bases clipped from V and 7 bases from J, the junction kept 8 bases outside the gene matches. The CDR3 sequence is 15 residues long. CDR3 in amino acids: CASKPGTGGRQPQHF. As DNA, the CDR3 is TGTGCCAGCAAACCCGGGACAGGGGGCCGACAGCCCCAGCATTTT.

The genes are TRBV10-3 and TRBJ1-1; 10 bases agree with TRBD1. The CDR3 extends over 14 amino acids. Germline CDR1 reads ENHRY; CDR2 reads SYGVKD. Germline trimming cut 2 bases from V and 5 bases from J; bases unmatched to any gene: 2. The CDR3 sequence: CAISEDRGRTEAFF. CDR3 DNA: TGTGCCATCAGTGAGGACAGGGGGCGGACTGAAGCTTTCTTT.

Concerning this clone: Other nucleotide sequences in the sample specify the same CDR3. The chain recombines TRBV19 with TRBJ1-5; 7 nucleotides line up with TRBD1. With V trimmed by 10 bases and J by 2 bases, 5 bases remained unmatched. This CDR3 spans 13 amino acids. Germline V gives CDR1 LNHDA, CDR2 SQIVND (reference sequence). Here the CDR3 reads CATKDRGNQPQHF. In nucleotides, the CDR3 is TGTGCCACCAAAGACAGGGGCAATCAGCCCCAGCATTTT.

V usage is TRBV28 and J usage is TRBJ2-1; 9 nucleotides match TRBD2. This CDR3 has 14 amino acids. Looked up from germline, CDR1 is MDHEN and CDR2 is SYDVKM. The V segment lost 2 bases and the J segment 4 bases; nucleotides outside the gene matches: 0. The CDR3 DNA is TGTGCCAGCAGTTTAAGCGGGAGGTACAATGAGCAGTTCTTC. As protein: CASSLSGRYNEQFF.

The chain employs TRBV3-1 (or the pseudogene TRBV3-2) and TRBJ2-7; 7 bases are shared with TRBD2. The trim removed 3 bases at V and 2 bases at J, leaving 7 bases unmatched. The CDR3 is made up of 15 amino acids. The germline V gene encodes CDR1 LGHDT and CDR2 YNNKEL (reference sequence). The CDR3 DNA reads TGTGCCAGCAGCCAGGGCACTAGCGTCGCCTACGAGCAGTACTTC. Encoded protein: CASSQGTSVAYEQYF.

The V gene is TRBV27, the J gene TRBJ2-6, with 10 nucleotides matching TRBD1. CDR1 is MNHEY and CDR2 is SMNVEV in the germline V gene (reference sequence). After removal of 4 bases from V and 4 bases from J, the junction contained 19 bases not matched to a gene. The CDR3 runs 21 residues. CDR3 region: CASSYRSASGTGVSGANVLTF. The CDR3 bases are TGTGCCAGCAGTTACAGGTCGGCATCCGGGACAGGGGTGTCGGGGGCCAACGTCCTGACTTTC.

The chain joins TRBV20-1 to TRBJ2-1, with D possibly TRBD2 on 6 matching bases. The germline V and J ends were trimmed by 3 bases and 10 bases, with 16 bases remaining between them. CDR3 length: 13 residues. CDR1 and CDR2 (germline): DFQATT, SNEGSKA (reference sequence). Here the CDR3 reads CSASTRRAYEQFF. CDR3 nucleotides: TGCAGTGCTAGTACCAGGAGGGCCTACGAGCAGTTCTTC.

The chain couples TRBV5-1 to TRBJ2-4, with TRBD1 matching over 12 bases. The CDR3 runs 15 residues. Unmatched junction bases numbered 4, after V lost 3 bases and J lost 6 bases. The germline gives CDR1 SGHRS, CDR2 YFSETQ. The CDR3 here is CASSWGTGGANIQYF. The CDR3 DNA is TGCGCCAGCAGCTGGGGGACAGGGGGCGCAAACATTCAGTACTTC.

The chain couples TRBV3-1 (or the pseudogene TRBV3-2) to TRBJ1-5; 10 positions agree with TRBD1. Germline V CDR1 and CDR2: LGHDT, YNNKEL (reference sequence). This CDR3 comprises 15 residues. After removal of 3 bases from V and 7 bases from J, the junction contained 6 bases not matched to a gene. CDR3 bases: TGTGCCAGCAGCCATCAGACAGGGGGCGTACAGCCCCAGCATTTT. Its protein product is CASSHQTGGVQPQHF.

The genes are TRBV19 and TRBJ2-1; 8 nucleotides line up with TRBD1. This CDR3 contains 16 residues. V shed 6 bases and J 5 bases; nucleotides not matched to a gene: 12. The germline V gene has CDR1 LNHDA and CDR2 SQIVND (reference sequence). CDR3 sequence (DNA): TGTGCCAGTAGCCCTGTGCCACAGGGGGTAAACAATGAGCAGTTCTTC. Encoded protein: CASSPVPQGVNNEQFF.

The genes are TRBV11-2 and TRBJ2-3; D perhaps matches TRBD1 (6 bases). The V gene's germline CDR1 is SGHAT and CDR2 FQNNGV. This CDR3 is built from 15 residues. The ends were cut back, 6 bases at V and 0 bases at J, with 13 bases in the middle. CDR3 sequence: CASRSGTRSTDTQYF. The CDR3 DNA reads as TGTGCCAGCAGATCCGGGACAAGAAGCACAGATACGCAGTATTTT.

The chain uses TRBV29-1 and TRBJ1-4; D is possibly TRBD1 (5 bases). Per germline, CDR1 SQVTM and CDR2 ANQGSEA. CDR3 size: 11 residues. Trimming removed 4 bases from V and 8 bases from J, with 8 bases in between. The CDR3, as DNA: TGCAGCGTTGGGGACTTAGAAAAACTGTTTTTT. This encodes CSVGDLEKLFF.